One and the same sample provided the 9 T cell receptor beta chains below, sequenced in a study of blood T cell repertoires in COVID-19. Sequencing was performed with immunoSEQ multiplex PCR; in TCRdb, only in-frame clones are kept and a portion is missing. The repertoire holds roughly 240,000 clones, just under 85% seen once, with about 1.9% in the top ten. Material for sequencing was peripheral blood. These receptors all stem from a woman aged 80 or older with acute or convalescent COVID-19.

This clone was counted ten times or more. This rearrangement joins TRBV12-3 or TRBV12-4 to TRBJ2-5; no firm D call. Trimming stripped 6 bases from V and 6 bases from J, with 14 bases between. The CDR3 contains 13 residues. Written as DNA, the CDR3 is TGTGCCAGCAGCTTTTTTGCCAGGCAGACCCAGTACTTC. This translates into CASSFFARQTQYF.

This clone was picked up a small number of times. This rearrangement joins TRBV27 to TRBJ2-1; TRBD1 is a possible D gene (5 bases). V was trimmed by 5 bases and J by 4 bases, leaving 15 bases between them. The CDR3 is 15 residues long. Germline V gene data show CDR1 as MNHEY and CDR2 as SMNVEV (reference sequence). The CDR3 nucleotides are TGTGCCAGCAGTCTTCCTGGGGCGCAATACAATGAGCAGTTCTTC. Protein sequence: CASSLPGAQYNEQFF.

The genes are TRBV15 and TRBJ2-2; D gene uncertain. V was cut by 0 bases and J by 7 bases, with 18 bases left in between. The CDR3 covers 17 residues. In germline, CDR1 is LNHNV, CDR2 YYDKDF (reference sequence). The CDR3 nucleotides are TGTGCCACCAGCAGAGAAAGAGTTGAAACAGCCAACGGGGAGCTGTTTTTT. It encodes CATSRERVETANGELFF.

This clone is a singleton in its sample. V usage is TRBV11-2 and J usage is TRBJ2-1, with 10 bases identical to TRBD2. The germline gives CDR1 SGHAT, CDR2 FQNNGV. The CDR3 contains 14 residues. Germline trimming cut 5 bases from V and 5 bases from J; bases unmatched to any gene: 3. The CDR3 is CASSLTSGNNEQFF. Here the CDR3 DNA reads TGTGCCAGCAGCCTAACTAGCGGGAACAATGAGCAGTTCTTC.

The rearrangement joins TRBV7-2 to TRBJ1-1; 8 positions agree with TRBD1. The CDR3 runs to 19 residues. V shed 7 bases, J shed 0 bases, and the junction held 19 bases outside the gene matches. CDR1 and CDR2 (germline): SGHTA, FQGNSA. For the CDR3, the DNA is TGTGCCAGCAATCAAGGACAGGGAGTCAAATTTCTACTGAACACTGAAGCTTTCTTT. This codes for CASNQGQGVKFLLNTEAFF.

This clone was seen a single time. This chain uses TRBV27 with TRBJ1-4; no clear D gene. Trimming removed 2 bases from V and 5 bases from J, with 12 bases in between. The CDR3 spans 15 residues. The germline V gene encodes CDR1 MNHEY and CDR2 SMNVEV (reference sequence). The CDR3 region is CASSLTWRLNEKLFF. CDR3 nucleotides: TGTGCCAGCAGTTTAACGTGGAGGTTAAATGAAAAACTGTTTTTT.

The chain is built from TRBV30 and TRBJ2-6; the D is unclear. This CDR3 comprises 14 residues. The ends were cut back, 0 bases at V and 4 bases at J, with 7 bases in the middle. The germline V gene encodes CDR1 GTSNPN and CDR2 SVGIG (reference sequence). The CDR3 nucleotides read TGTGCCTGGAGTGTACGAGAAGGGGCCAACGTCCTGACTTTC. Its protein product is CAWSVREGANVLTF.

V is TRBV10-3 and J is TRBJ1-1; no reliable D call. The ends were cut back, 7 bases at V and 1 base at J, with 13 bases in the middle. The V gene's germline CDR1 is ENHRY and CDR2 SYGVKD. This CDR3 is 14 amino acids long. CDR3: CAITKREGNTEAFF. Written as DNA, the CDR3 is TGTGCCATCACAAAAAGGGAGGGGAACACTGAAGCTTTCTTT.

This rearrangement joins TRBV2 to TRBJ1-4; 8 positions match TRBD1. The CDR3 is made up of 15 amino acids. V was clipped by 5 bases and J by 1 base; unmatched bases: 3. Germline V gene sequence: CDR1 SNHLY, CDR2 FYNNEI. The CDR3 here is CASSNDRGTNEKLFF. The CDR3 nucleotides are TGTGCCAGCAGTAATGACAGGGGAACTAATGAAAAACTGTTTTTT.